This passage covers 27 T cell receptor beta chains from one sample sequenced in a study of cytomegalovirus exposure and HLA in healthy donors. Generated by immunoSEQ multiplex PCR, the TCRdb table keeps only in-frame clones and is missing some. This table holds tens of thousands of clones, about 93% found once. The sample taken for sequencing was PBMCs. The receptors were sampled from a man younger than 35 in good health and CMV-seronegative.

This clone came up once. The chain recombines TRBV28 with TRBJ1-1; 9 bases match TRBD1. The CDR3 length is 18 residues. The junction had 13 bases not matched to a gene; V was cut back by 2 bases and J by 3 bases. Germline-derived CDR1 and CDR2 are MDHEN and SYDVKM. The CDR3 coding sequence is TGTGCCAGCAGTTTAAAGGGGGACAGGGCGGGTAGGGACACTGAAGCTTTCTTT. Its translation is CASSLKGDRAGRDTEAFF.

The chain has TRBV11-1 and TRBJ1-1; D perhaps matches TRBD1 (5 bases). V was trimmed by 5 bases and J by 5 bases, leaving 15 bases between them. There are 14 residues in the CDR3. Per the germline V gene, CDR1 is SGHAT and CDR2 is FQDESV (reference sequence). The DNA of the CDR3 is TGTGCCAGCAGCCTCGTGGGGCGACGGACTGAAGCTTTCTTT. It specifies CASSLVGRRTEAFF. The variable domain in full, completed from reference TRBV11-1 and TRBJ1-1, reads EAEVAQSPRYKITEKSQAVAFWCDPISGHATLYWYRQILGQGPELLVQFQDESVVDDSQLPKDRFSAERLKGVDSTLKIQPAELGDSAMYLCASSLVGRRTEAFFGQGTRLTVV.

The chain employs TRBV5-1 and TRBJ2-5, with D unresolved. CDR1 SGHRS and CDR2 YFSETQ come from the germline V gene. The CDR3 spans 14 residues. Trimming took 4 bases from V and 5 from J, leaving 15 bases between them. The CDR3 protein is CASSPAVPTETQYF. Here the CDR3 DNA reads TGCGCCAGCAGCCCCGCGGTCCCCACCGAGACCCAGTACTTC.

The V call is TRBV5-1, the J call TRBJ2-3; D remains ambiguous. Germline lookup yields CDR1 SGHRS and CDR2 YFSETQ. The V and J ends lost 3 bases and 6 bases respectively, with 11 bases between them. The CDR3 covers 13 residues. The chain's CDR3 is CASSWVTSDTQYF. The CDR3 nucleotides are TGCGCCAGCAGCTGGGTGACATCCGATACGCAGTATTTT.

The rearrangement links TRBV2 to TRBJ2-7; 9 bases map to TRBD1. The germline CDR1 and CDR2 sequences are SNHLY and FYNNEI. J was trimmed by 6 bases and V by 8 bases; bases with no gene match: 8. The CDR3 length is 13 residues. The CDR3 DNA sequence: TGTGCCAGCCTCCGGGACAGGGTCTCCGAGCAGTACTTC. Protein: CASLRDRVSEQYF.

The V gene is TRBV25-1, the J gene TRBJ2-7, with TRBD1 identical over 9 bases. The J segment lost 3 bases and the V segment lost 6 bases, leaving 12 bases of the junction unmatched. The CDR3 spans 16 residues. Germline V gene sequence: CDR1 MGHDK, CDR2 SYGVNS. The CDR3, as DNA: TGTGCCAGCAGCTCGCACACCGGGACAGGGATCTACGAGCAGTACTTC. Protein sequence: CASSSHTGTGIYEQYF.

CDR3: CASSPGTGGMSQPQHF. The CDR3 nucleotides read TGTGCCAGCTCACCGGGGACAGGGGGCATGAGTCAGCCCCAGCATTTT. V gene TRBV18 combines with J gene TRBJ1-5; 12 positions agree with TRBD1. The CDR3 extends over 16 amino acids. Looked up from germline, CDR1 is KGHSH and CDR2 is LQKENI. After removal of 3 bases from V and 6 bases from J, the junction contained 6 bases not matched to a gene.

The gene calls are TRBV27 and TRBJ2-7; weak D call: TRBD2 (5 bases). With 2 bases removed from V and 3 bases from J, the gap between germline ends came to 8 bases. Germline V gene data show CDR1 as MNHEY and CDR2 as SMNVEV (reference sequence). The CDR3 runs 13 residues. For the CDR3, the DNA is TGTGCCAGCAGTTTAACTAGAAACTACGAGCAGTACTTC. It specifies CASSLTRNYEQYF.

The chain combines TRBV19 with TRBJ2-7, with 9 bases fitting TRBD2. Losses at the gene ends were 6 bases for V and 4 bases for J; bases not matched to a gene: 7. Germline CDR1 and CDR2: LNHDA and SQIVND (reference sequence). The length of the CDR3 is 14 residues. This chain's CDR3 is CASSRLAGLYEQYF. The CDR3 bases are TGTGCCAGTAGCCGGCTAGCGGGGCTTTACGAGCAGTACTTC.

The chain carries TRBV7-3 and TRBJ2-1, with TRBD2 matching over 10 bases. Germline lookup yields CDR1 SGHTA and CDR2 FQGTGA. The CDR3 sequence is 17 residues long. The V segment lost 0 bases and the J segment 6 bases; nucleotides outside the gene matches: 8. CDR3 nucleotide sequence: TGTGCCAGCAGCTTAACGGGAGGAGCGGGAGGGCTCAATGAGCAGTTCTTC. Residues: CASSLTGGAGGLNEQFF. Complete variable domain (other parts from reference TRBV7-3 and TRBJ2-1): GAGVSQTPSNKVTEKGKYVELRCDPISGHTALYWYRQSLGQGPEFLIYFQGTGAADDSGLPNDRFFAVRPEGSVSTLKIQRTERGDSAVYLCASSLTGGAGGLNEQFFGPGTRLTVL.

The chain combines TRBV6-4 with TRBJ2-3, with 9 bases aligning to TRBD2. J lost 1 base, V lost 5 bases, and 1 base had no gene match. CDR3 length equals 14 residues. Germline CDR1 and CDR2: MRHNA and SNTAGT. This CDR3 is CASSIAGGTDTQYF. In DNA, the CDR3 is TGTGCCAGCAGTATAGCGGGGGGCACAGATACGCAGTATTTT.

To note about this clone: This sample also contains other DNA sequences that code for the same CDR3. The V and J genes are TRBV28 and TRBJ1-3; D ambiguous. Trimming took 2 bases from V and 0 from J, leaving 14 bases between them. Germline V CDR1 and CDR2: MDHEN, SYDVKM. This CDR3 spans 17 amino acids. CDR3 bases: TGTGCCAGCAGTTTACCGGGAGGGTCAATCTCTGGAAACACCATATATTTT. Its translation is CASSLPGGSISGNTIYF.

In this sample, this clone turned up a few times. The chain couples TRBV6-6 to TRBJ1-4; perhaps TRBD1 as D (6 bases). The CDR3 is 14 residues long. Germline V gene sequence: CDR1 MNHNY, CDR2 SVGAGI (reference sequence). V gave up 8 bases and J gave up 5 bases, with 15 bases separating them. CDR3 amino acids: CASGFRDKNEKLFF. Written as DNA, the CDR3 is TGTGCCAGCGGATTCCGGGACAAGAATGAAAAACTGTTTTTT.

The V gene is TRBV4-2, the J gene TRBJ2-7, with 8 bases aligning to TRBD2. The CDR3 totals 14 residues. The V gene end was trimmed by 3 bases and the J gene end by 4 bases; junction bases not matched to a gene: 5. The V gene's germline CDR1 is LGHNA and CDR2 YNFKEQ. The CDR3 DNA sequence: TGTGCCAGCAGCCAGGGACTAGGGGGATACGAGCAGTACTTC. This gives the protein CASSQGLGGYEQYF.

The V and J genes are TRBV28 and TRBJ1-5; D is unclear. Germline V gene lookup returns CDR1 MDHEN and CDR2 SYDVKM. The CDR3 totals 14 residues. V lost 4 bases and J 6 bases, leaving 13 bases between the germline ends. CDR3: CASSSPSGGQPQHF. Written as DNA, the CDR3 is TGTGCCAGCAGTTCGCCCTCAGGAGGTCAGCCCCAGCATTTT.

J is TRBJ1-1 and V is TRBV28, with unresolved D. This CDR3 has 15 residues. V was pared by 5 bases and J by 4 bases, with 17 bases between. CDR1 and CDR2 from the germline V gene are MDHEN and SYDVKM. Here the CDR3 reads CASSPPTVRRTEAFF. As DNA, the CDR3 is TGTGCCAGCAGTCCTCCCACGGTGAGGCGCACTGAAGCTTTCTTT.

The rearrangement uses TRBV5-1 and TRBJ2-5, with D possibly being TRBD2 (7 bases). Germline V gene data show CDR1 as SGHRS and CDR2 as YFSETQ. Trimming cost V 2 bases and J 3 bases, with 11 bases left between them. This CDR3 has 14 residues. The CDR3 reads CASSFSGGKETQYF. The CDR3 DNA sequence: TGCGCCAGCAGCTTTTCGGGGGGCAAAGAGACCCAGTACTTC.

This clone was counted between two and nine times. The chain joins TRBV18 to TRBJ2-1; the D is unclear. The V gene lost 3 bases and the J gene lost 0 bases, with 9 bases spanning the gap. Germline V lookup: CDR1 KGHSH, CDR2 LQKENI. This CDR3 spans 15 amino acids. Here the CDR3 DNA reads TGTGCCAGCTCACCTGCGGCGAGCTCCTACAATGAGCAGTTCTTC. Protein product: CASSPAASSYNEQFF.

This chain uses TRBV5-1 with TRBJ2-1; D may be TRBD2 (5 bases). The germline V gene has CDR1 SGHRS and CDR2 YFSETQ. Deletions cut 0 bases from V and 7 bases from J, with 8 bases between. The CDR3 sequence is 13 residues long. CDR3 bases: TGCGCCAGCAGCTTGGCCGGGGTGAATGAGCAGTTCTTC. Residues: CASSLAGVNEQFF.

The chain has TRBV30 and TRBJ1-5; 10 positions agree with TRBD1. CDR3 length equals 17 residues. The V gene's germline CDR1 is GTSNPN and CDR2 SVGIG (reference sequence). Trimming removed 3 bases from V and 5 bases from J; junction bases left unmatched: 13. CDR3 sequence (DNA): TGTGCCTGGAGAGACCCTAGGAGGGACAGGGGTTATCAGCCCCAGCATTTT. This codes for CAWRDPRRDRGYQPQHF.

This chain joins TRBV18 and TRBJ1-6, with 7 bases fitting TRBD1. CDR1 is KGHSH and CDR2 is LQKENI in the germline V gene. Trimming removed 5 bases from V and 4 bases from J; junction bases left unmatched: 5. The length of the CDR3 is 15 residues. As DNA, the CDR3 is TGTGCCAGCTCAGGCCGGGACAGATATAATTCACCCCTCCACTTT. It translates to CASSGRDRYNSPLHF.

The V and J genes are TRBV5-1 and TRBJ2-6, with D hard to call. Germline CDR1 is SGHRS and CDR2 is YFSETQ. This CDR3 spans 15 amino acids. Between the trimmed V and J ends, which lost 4 bases and 0 bases, there was a span of 8 bases. CDR3 sequence: CASSPDTSGANVLTF. The DNA of the CDR3 is TGCGCCAGCAGCCCAGACACCTCTGGGGCCAACGTCCTGACTTTC.

V gene TRBV9 combines with J gene TRBJ2-3, with D perhaps TRBD1 (6 bases). The CDR3 extends over 16 amino acids. Germline-derived CDR1 and CDR2 are SGDLS and YYNGEE. Trimming left V 2 bases short and J 3 bases short, with 16 bases between. For the CDR3, the DNA is TGTGCCAGCAGCGTCACCGCAGGGGCTGGGACAGATACGCAGTATTTT. It encodes CASSVTAGAGTDTQYF.

The V and J genes are TRBV6-1 and TRBJ1-5, with D maybe TRBD1 (5 bases). V gave up 3 bases and J gave up 7 bases, with 13 bases separating them. Germline V lookup: CDR1 MNHNS, CDR2 SASEGT. The CDR3 has 14 amino acids. The CDR3 sequence: CASSDGRVWQPQHF. The CDR3 nucleotides are TGTGCCAGCAGTGATGGCAGGGTATGGCAGCCCCAGCATTTT.

This chain uses TRBV29-1 with TRBJ2-1; 9 bases are shared with TRBD2. V lost 6 bases to trimming and J lost 4 bases; unmatched junction nucleotides: 7. CDR3 length: 14 residues. In germline, CDR1 is SQVTM, CDR2 ANQGSEA. Here the CDR3 DNA reads TGCAGCGTCGAACTAGCGGGCCTTTACAATGAGCAGTTCTTC. Protein product: CSVELAGLYNEQFF.

This clone was observed a single time. The chain carries TRBV7-9 and TRBJ1-2; TRBD1 matches 9 bases. V lost 6 bases to trimming and J lost 8 bases; unmatched junction nucleotides: 10. Germline CDR1 and CDR2: SEHNR and FQNEAQ (reference sequence). This CDR3 region has 14 residues. CDR3 protein: CASRELQGAAGYTF. As DNA, the CDR3 is TGTGCCAGCAGAGAACTACAGGGGGCGGCCGGCTACACCTTC.

The chain combines TRBV19 with TRBJ1-5; no clear D gene. V gave up 2 bases and J gave up 2 bases, with 4 bases separating them. CDR1 and CDR2 from the germline V gene are LNHDA and SQIVND (reference sequence). This CDR3 contains 13 residues. Written as DNA, the CDR3 is TGTGCCAGTAGTATACGGGGCAATCAGCCCCAGCATTTT. Its translation: CASSIRGNQPQHF.